The present entry profiles one T cell receptor beta chain with its context. It was with random hexamers that about 0.45 to 1 ug RNA was reverse transcribed. TCR beta CDR3 was amplified by immunoSEQ covering 54 Vbeta and 13 Jbeta. TCRdb passed the immunoSEQ multiplex PCR reads through MiXCR, listing each CDR3 protein once. The table includes about 200,000 distinct CDR3 sequences, 90% to 95% detected once. Deletions cut 6 bases from V and 4 bases from J, with 10 bases between. This CDR3 has 12 residues. Germline V CDR1 and CDR2: SQVTM, ANQGSEA. These data are taken from a study of CD8 T cells in Susac syndrome. TCR beta sequencing covered blood CD8+ and CD4+ T cells. Relapsing-remitting disease, either stable or active, was present in the multiple sclerosis controls, who were treatment-naive patients.

The rearrangement links TRBV29-1 to TRBJ2-1, with D unclear. The sequenced sample consisted of CD4+ T cells from PBMCs. This TCR was sampled from a human donor with multiple sclerosis. The CDR3 coding sequence is TGCAGCGTGTATTACGAGTACAATGAGCAGTTCTTC. Its translation: CSVYYEYNEQFF.